This TCR beta chain comes out of a study of blood T cell repertoires in COVID-19. The wider study: Donors in the United States, Italy and Spain gave samples during acute or convalescent COVID-19.

This CDR3 comprises 11 residues. Germline loops: CDR1 MDHEN, CDR2 SYDVKM. V was shortened by 4 bases and J by 12 bases, with 10 bases between the two germline ends. This clone was seen a handful of times. Authors' methods: Estimation of nucleated cell counts was performed using reference gene primer amplification. Produced via immunoSEQ multiplex PCR; TCRdb's table is partial and in-frame only. That table furnishes V, J and clone size, whereas the DNA furnished D and trimming. Of 200,000 to 300,000 clones in the sample, around four fifths were seen once. Sequenced input: peripheral blood. This chain uses TRBV28 with TRBJ2-1, with no clear D. The TCR comes from a woman of 80 years or more with acute or convalescent COVID-19. CDR3 protein: CASSSEASQFF. CDR3 nucleotide sequence: TGTGCCAGCAGTTCGGAAGCGTCGCAGTTCTTC.